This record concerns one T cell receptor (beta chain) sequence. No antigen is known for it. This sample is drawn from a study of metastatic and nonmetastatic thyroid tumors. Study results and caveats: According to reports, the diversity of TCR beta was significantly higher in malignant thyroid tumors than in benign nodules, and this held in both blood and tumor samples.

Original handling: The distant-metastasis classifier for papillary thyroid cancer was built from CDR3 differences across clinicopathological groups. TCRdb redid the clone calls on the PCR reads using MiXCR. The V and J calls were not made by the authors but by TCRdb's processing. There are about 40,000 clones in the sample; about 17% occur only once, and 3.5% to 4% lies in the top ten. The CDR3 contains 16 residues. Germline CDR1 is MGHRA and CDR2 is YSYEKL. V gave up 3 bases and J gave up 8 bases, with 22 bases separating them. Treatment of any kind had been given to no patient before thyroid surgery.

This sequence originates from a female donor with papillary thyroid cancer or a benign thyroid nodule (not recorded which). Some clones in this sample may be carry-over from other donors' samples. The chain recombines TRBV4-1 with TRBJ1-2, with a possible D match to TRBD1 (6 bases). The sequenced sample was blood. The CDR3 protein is CASSHLETGCVEGYTF. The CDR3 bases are TGCGCCAGCAGCCATTTGGAGACAGGATGCGTGGAGGGCTACACCTTC.